This TCR beta chain was found in a study of CD8+ T cells in alopecia areata. Comments on this clone: The antigen is not known.

cDNA prepared by RNA extraction and subsequent reverse transcription served as the template for sequencing. The protocol was immunoSEQ multiplex PCR, while the TCRdb copy is restricted to in-frame clones and leaves out a portion. The sample lists 200,000 or so clones, roughly three fifths occurring once. Per the germline V gene, CDR1 is SNHLY and CDR2 is FYNNEI. With V trimmed by 3 bases and J by 8 bases, 10 bases remained unmatched. CDR3 length: 17 residues. Investigators sorted PBMCs to obtain both CD4+ and CD8+ T cells. Study-wide points: Unlike in mice, where it was clearer, TCR sharing across patients was less clear, possibly HLA-related.

The sequenced sample was CD8+ T cells sorted from blood. The clonotype comes from a human donor in good health. This chain uses TRBV2 with TRBJ1-6; 10 positions agree with TRBD1. Here the CDR3 DNA reads TGTGCCAGCAGTGACCCCTCGCCGACAGGGGGCGATTCACCCCTCCACTTT. Translated, it gives CASSDPSPTGGDSPLHF.